This TCR beta chain was identified in a study of blood T cell repertoires in COVID-19. The data were produced by immunoSEQ multiplex PCR, yet TCRdb's version contains in-frame clones alone and is incomplete. The sample holds approximately 400,000 clones, roughly nine tenths seen once. Participants were aged about 18 to 100 years, lived in over 20 US areas, and enrolled virtually. Donors were grouped by their self-reported clinical history. Those designated as exposed participants met a COVID-19 case within 2 weeks before study entry. This CDR3 has 17 residues. The V gene lost 5 bases and the J gene lost 3 bases, with 18 bases spanning the gap. Germline V gene data show CDR1 as SGHNT and CDR2 as YYREEE (reference sequence).

The chain is built from TRBV5-4 and TRBJ2-6, with D perhaps TRBD2 (7 bases). The clonotype comes from a woman aged 40 to 49 who had been exposed to COVID-19. The sample taken for sequencing was PBMCs or T cells enriched from blood (not recorded which). The CDR3: CASRGDGGARGANVLTF. CDR3 nucleotide sequence: TGTGCCAGCAGGGGTGATGGGGGGGCGCGTGGGGCCAACGTCCTGACTTTC. The full variable domain, completed using reference TRBV5-4 and TRBJ2-6, is ETGVTQSPTHLIKTRGQQVTLRCSSQSGHNTVSWYQQALGQGPQFIFQYYREEENGRGNFPPRFSGLQFPNYSSELNVNALELDDSALYLCASRGDGGARGANVLTFGAGSRLTVL.